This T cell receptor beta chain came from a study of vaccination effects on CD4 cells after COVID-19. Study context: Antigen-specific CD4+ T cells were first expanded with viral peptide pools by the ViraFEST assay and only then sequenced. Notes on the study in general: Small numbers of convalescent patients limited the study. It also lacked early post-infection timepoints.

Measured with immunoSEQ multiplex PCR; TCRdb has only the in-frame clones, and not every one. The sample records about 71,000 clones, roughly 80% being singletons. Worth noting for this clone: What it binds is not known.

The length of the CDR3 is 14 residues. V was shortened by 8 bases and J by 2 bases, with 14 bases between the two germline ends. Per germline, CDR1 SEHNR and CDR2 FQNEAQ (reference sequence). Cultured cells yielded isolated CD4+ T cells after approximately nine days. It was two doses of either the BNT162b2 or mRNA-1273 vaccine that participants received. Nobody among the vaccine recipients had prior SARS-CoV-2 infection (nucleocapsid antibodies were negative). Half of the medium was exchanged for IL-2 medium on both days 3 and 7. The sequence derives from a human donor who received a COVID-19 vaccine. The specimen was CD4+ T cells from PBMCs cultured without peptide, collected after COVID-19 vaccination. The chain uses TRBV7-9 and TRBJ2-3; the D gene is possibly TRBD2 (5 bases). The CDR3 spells CASLMIANTDTQYF. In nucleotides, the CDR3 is TGTGCCAGCCTAATGATAGCGAACACAGATACGCAGTATTTT.